This TCR beta chain was recorded in a study of cytomegalovirus exposure and HLA in healthy donors. PCR primers comprised 60 Vbeta and 13 Jbeta primers. Sequenced by immunoSEQ multiplex PCR; TCRdb stores in-frame clones only, minus some. The sample lists some 130,000 clones, 79% occurring once. Germline assignment: CDR1 MNHEY and CDR2 SMNVEV (reference sequence). The CDR3 extends over 12 amino acids. The V segment lost 5 bases and the J segment 8 bases; nucleotides outside the gene matches: 1. Material for sequencing was PBMCs. This clonotype was obtained from a man between 18 and 29 years old in good health and CMV-seronegative. The J gene is TRBJ2-4, the V gene TRBV27, with TRBD1 matching over 9 bases. The CDR3 is CASSDRGDIQYF. Written as DNA, the CDR3 is TGTGCCAGCAGTGACAGGGGGGACATTCAGTACTTC.